These 27 T cell receptor beta chains were all obtained from the same sample, sequenced in a study of cytomegalovirus exposure and HLA in healthy donors. The PCR made use of 60 Vbeta and 13 Jbeta primers. Measured with immunoSEQ multiplex PCR; TCRdb has only the in-frame clones, and not every one. The sample includes 85,000 to 120,000 clones, about two thirds of them seen just once. The sequencing sample was made of PBMCs. These receptors came from a female donor in good health and CMV-seronegative.

This CDR3 is CASSPSPYNEQFF. The CDR3 bases are TGTGCCAGCTCACCTAGCCCTTACAATGAGCAGTTCTTC. The rearrangement links TRBV9 to TRBJ2-1, with D possibly TRBD2 on 5 matching bases. Germline-derived CDR1 and CDR2 are SGDLS and YYNGEE. V was cut by 7 bases and J by 4 bases, with 12 bases left in between. CDR3 length equals 13 residues.

The J gene is TRBJ1-2, the V gene TRBV7-8, with a weak D call TRBD1 (5 bases). Germline CDR1 is SGHVS and CDR2 is FQNEAQ. Trimming left V 1 base short and J 8 bases short, with 14 bases between. This CDR3 is built from 14 residues. The CDR3 is CASSLVAGLRGYTF. The CDR3 DNA is TGTGCCAGCAGCTTAGTTGCAGGGCTGAGAGGCTACACCTTC.

The chain is built from TRBV27 and TRBJ2-1, with 7 bases lining up with TRBD2. Losses at the gene ends were 4 bases for V and 5 bases for J; bases not matched to a gene: 8. The V gene's germline CDR1 is MNHEY and CDR2 SMNVEV (reference sequence). The CDR3 consists of 15 residues. CDR3 protein: CASSSPSGVNNEQFF. CDR3 bases: TGTGCCAGCAGTTCCCCAAGCGGGGTGAACAATGAGCAGTTCTTC.

The rearrangement links TRBV4-1 to TRBJ2-5; the match to TRBD2 covers 8 bases. With the DNA end fitting TRBJ2-7 better, the J assignment may be wrong. CDR1 and CDR2 (germline): MGHRA, YSYEKL. The CDR3 runs to 14 residues. The CDR3 sequence is CASSPGTSSYEQYF. The CDR3 DNA sequence: TGCGCCAGCAGCCCAGGGACTAGCTCCTACGAGCAGTACTTC.

The chain uses TRBV5-1 and TRBJ1-5, with D possibly being TRBD1 (5 bases). CDR3 length: 16 residues. The V end was cut by 5 bases, the J end by 1 base, with 16 bases between. Germline assignment: CDR1 SGHRS and CDR2 YFSETQ. The CDR3 reads CASSETESNSNQPQHF. The CDR3 DNA sequence: TGCGCCAGCAGTGAGACAGAATCTAACAGCAATCAGCCCCAGCATTTT.

This clone was seen more than once but under ten times. V gene TRBV7-3 combines with J gene TRBJ2-2; 8 positions match TRBD1. Trimming removed 4 bases from V and 5 bases from J; junction bases left unmatched: 6. CDR3 size: 15 residues. Per germline, CDR1 SGHTA and CDR2 FQGTGA. CDR3 amino acids: CASSSQGEKTGELFF. CDR3 coding DNA: TGTGCCAGCAGCTCACAGGGGGAGAAAACCGGGGAGCTGTTTTTT. The variable domain in full, completed from reference TRBV7-3 and TRBJ2-2, reads GAGVSQTPSNKVTEKGKYVELRCDPISGHTALYWYRQSLGQGPEFLIYFQGTGAADDSGLPNDRFFAVRPEGSVSTLKIQRTERGDSAVYLCASSSQGEKTGELFFGEGSRLTVL.

The chain recombines TRBV6-4 with TRBJ2-2, with TRBD2 matching 7 bases. V was clipped by 4 bases and J by 3 bases; unmatched bases: 5. From germline, CDR1 is MRHNA and CDR2 SNTAGT. The CDR3 has 15 residues. Here the CDR3 DNA reads TGTGCCAGCAGTGCGGCGGGAGTCCACACCGGGGAGCTGTTTTTT. Translation gives CASSAAGVHTGELFF.

The chain uses TRBV10-3 and TRBJ2-7; weak D call: TRBD2 (5 bases). The CDR3 has 14 residues. Germline values: CDR1 ENHRY, CDR2 SYGVKD. Deletions cut 6 bases from V and 0 bases from J, with 12 bases between. CDR3 loop: CAIRGSGVSYEQYF. CDR3 DNA sequence: TGTGCCATCAGGGGGAGCGGTGTCTCCTACGAGCAGTACTTC.

This rearrangement joins TRBV11-2 to TRBJ1-1; perhaps TRBD1 as D (6 bases). The germline gives CDR1 SGHAT, CDR2 FQNNGV. The CDR3 sequence is 14 residues long. The V and J ends lost 4 bases and 0 bases respectively, with 9 bases between them. The CDR3 spells CASSSGTLNTEAFF. The CDR3 DNA sequence: TGTGCCAGCAGCTCCGGGACACTGAACACTGAAGCTTTCTTT.

The chain has TRBV7-9 and TRBJ2-3; 9 bases agree with TRBD1. The V segment lost 3 bases and the J segment 6 bases; nucleotides outside the gene matches: 7. CDR1 and CDR2 from the germline V gene are SEHNR and FQNEAQ (reference sequence). CDR3 size: 15 residues. The CDR3 loop reads CASSFVGQGSDTQYF. CDR3 coding DNA: TGTGCCAGCAGCTTTGTAGGACAGGGGTCGGATACGCAGTATTTT.

This chain uses TRBV2 with TRBJ1-5; D unresolved. The ends were cut back, 7 bases at V and 1 base at J, with 14 bases in the middle. Germline lookup yields CDR1 SNHLY and CDR2 FYNNEI. This CDR3 is 15 amino acids long. In DNA, the CDR3 is TGTGCCAGCAAGGTGGCGGCGGGAAGCAATCAGCCCCAGCATTTT. It specifies CASKVAAGSNQPQHF.

This clone was seen more than once but under ten times. The rearrangement links TRBV15 to TRBJ2-6; 8 bases line up with TRBD1. The germline V gene encodes CDR1 LNHNV and CDR2 YYDKDF (reference sequence). The CDR3 runs 18 residues. Germline trimming cut 3 bases from V and 4 bases from J; bases unmatched to any gene: 11. The CDR3, as DNA: TGTGCCACCAGCAGCGACAGGGGCCCAATGGGGGGGGCCAACGTCCTGACTTTC. As protein: CATSSDRGPMGGANVLTF.

The chain uses TRBV6-1 and TRBJ2-3, with TRBD2 matching over 8 bases. V was pared by 4 bases and J by 2 bases, with 8 bases of the junction left unmatched. Germline V gene lookup returns CDR1 MNHNS and CDR2 SASEGT. This CDR3 is 16 amino acids long. CDR3 sequence (DNA): TGTGCCAGCAGTGTTGCAGGTAGCGGGATCACAGATACGCAGTATTTT. Its translation is CASSVAGSGITDTQYF.

The chain carries TRBV4-3 and TRBJ2-5, with 9 nucleotides matching TRBD2. V lost 4 bases, J lost 3 bases, and 3 bases stayed unmatched. Germline lookup yields CDR1 LGHNA and CDR2 YSLEER. CDR3 size: 14 residues. The CDR3, as DNA: TGCGCCAGCAGCCCAGGACTAGCGAAAGAGACCCAGTACTTC. As protein: CASSPGLAKETQYF.

The chain employs TRBV9 and TRBJ2-1; 10 bases fit TRBD2. There are 16 residues in the CDR3. The J segment lost 4 bases and the V segment lost 4 bases, leaving 8 bases of the junction unmatched. The V gene's germline CDR1 is SGDLS and CDR2 YYNGEE. In DNA, the CDR3 is TGTGCCAGCAGCCCTCTCTGGACTAGCGGTTACAATGAGCAGTTCTTC. This gives the protein CASSPLWTSGYNEQFF.

This chain links TRBV30 with TRBJ1-4; 10 nucleotides align to TRBD1. Trimming at V came to 3 bases and at J to 4 bases, leaving 2 bases not matched to a gene. CDR1 and CDR2 (germline): GTSNPN, SVGIG (reference sequence). CDR3 length: 14 amino acids. DNA for the CDR3: TGTGCCTGGAGGTGGACAGGGGGTAATGAAAAACTGTTTTTT. This encodes CAWRWTGGNEKLFF.

This clone was seen a few times. The chain joins TRBV18 to TRBJ1-5, with D possibly matching TRBD1 (5 bases). The V end was cut by 4 bases, the J end by 4 bases, with 14 bases between. The CDR3 contains 15 residues. Per the germline V gene, CDR1 is KGHSH and CDR2 is LQKENI. The CDR3 nucleotides read TGTGCCAGCTCACAGGGGCAGACAGAAAATCAGCCCCAGCATTTT. Translation gives CASSQGQTENQPQHF. Variable domain in full (rest from reference TRBV18 and TRBJ1-5): NAGVMQNPRHLVRRRGQEARLRCSPMKGHSHVYWYRQLPEEGLKFMVYLQKENIIDESGMPKERFSAEFPKEGPSILRIQQVVRGDSAAYFCASSQGQTENQPQHFGDGTRLSIL.

V usage is TRBV14 and J usage is TRBJ2-2, with D perhaps matching TRBD1 (5 bases). Trimming left V 3 bases short and J 2 bases short, with 10 bases between. The germline CDR1 and CDR2 sequences are SGHDN and FVKESK. The length of the CDR3 is 15 residues. CDR3 sequence (DNA): TGTGCCAGCAGCCAGCACTGGGGCAACACCGGGGAGCTGTTTTTT. This gives the protein CASSQHWGNTGELFF.

The V call is TRBV27, the J call TRBJ2-2; possible D gene TRBD2, 5 bases. Germline V gives CDR1 MNHEY, CDR2 SMNVEV (reference sequence). The CDR3 consists of 14 residues. Trimming removed 4 bases at V and 7 bases at J, with 13 bases between. The CDR3 sequence is CASSSLIGSGELFF. In nucleotides, the CDR3 is TGTGCCAGCAGTTCTCTAATTGGGAGCGGGGAGCTGTTTTTT.

The CDR3 region is CASSPQRGEQYF. As DNA, the CDR3 is TGTGCCAGCAGCCCCCAGCGGGGCGAGCAGTACTTC. This sequence joins TRBV11-2 and TRBJ2-7, with 7 nucleotides matching TRBD2. Germline V gene data show CDR1 as SGHAT and CDR2 as FQNNGV. This CDR3 spans 12 amino acids. Trimming cost V 5 bases and J 6 bases; bases outside gene matches: 4. The full variable domain, its missing parts supplied by reference TRBV11-2 and TRBJ2-7, is EAGVAQSPRYKIIEKRQSVAFWCNPISGHATLYWYQQILGQGPKLLIQFQNNGVVDDSQLPKDRFSAERLKGVDSTLKIQPAKLEDSAVYLCASSPQRGEQYFGPGTRLTVT.

The chain carries TRBV15 and TRBJ1-2; the match to TRBD1 covers 8 bases. The J segment lost 3 bases and the V segment lost 4 bases, leaving 4 bases of the junction unmatched. Looked up from germline, CDR1 is LNHNV and CDR2 is YYDKDF (reference sequence). CDR3 length equals 14 residues. CDR3 loop: CATSISGGHYGYTF. The CDR3 DNA sequence: TGTGCCACCAGCATTTCAGGGGGCCACTATGGCTACACCTTC.

The CDR3 DNA follows: TGCGCCAGCAGCTTAAGTAGGGACTACCCCTACAATGAGCAGTTCTTC. This translates into CASSLSRDYPYNEQFF. The genes are TRBV5-1 and TRBJ2-1; 7 bases are a match to TRBD2. The CDR3 covers 16 residues. CDR1 is SGHRS and CDR2 is YFSETQ in the germline V gene. Trimming took 2 bases from V and 2 from J; bases not matched to a gene: 7.

In this sample, this clone turned up once. The J gene is TRBJ2-2, the V gene TRBV5-6; TRBD1 aligns across 9 bases. Germline V gives CDR1 SGHDT, CDR2 YYEEEE. Unmatched junction bases numbered 7, after V lost 2 bases and J lost 5 bases. The CDR3 is 16 residues long. The CDR3 region has the DNA TGTGCCAGCAGCTTTACAGGGGGCGTAGGAACCGGGGAGCTGTTTTTT. Amino acids: CASSFTGGVGTGELFF. Combining the CDR3 with reference TRBV5-6 and TRBJ2-2 gives the whole variable domain DAGVTQSPTHLIKTRGQQVTLRCSPKSGHDTVSWYQQALGQGPQFIFQYYEEEERQRGNFPDRFSGHQFPNYSSELNVNALLLGDSALYLCASSFTGGVGTGELFFGEGSRLTVL.

The chain has TRBV19 and TRBJ1-5; 10 bases map to TRBD1. The CDR3 consists of 15 residues. J lost 3 bases, V lost 6 bases, and 5 bases had no gene match. Germline CDR1 LNHDA, CDR2 SQIVND (reference sequence). CDR3 sequence (DNA): TGTGCCAGTAGCGGGACAGGGGTACCCAATCAGCCCCAGCATTTT. Encoded protein: CASSGTGVPNQPQHF.

The J gene is TRBJ1-4, the V gene TRBV18, with 8 bases lining up with TRBD1. Germline CDR1 reads KGHSH; CDR2 reads LQKENI. Germline trimming cut 2 bases from V and 3 bases from J; bases unmatched to any gene: 11. The CDR3 sequence is 18 residues long. Here the CDR3 reads CASSPNAQGAVANEKLFF. The CDR3 bases are TGTGCCAGCTCACCAAATGCTCAGGGGGCGGTTGCTAATGAAAAACTGTTTTTT.

The V call is TRBV10-2, the J call TRBJ2-7; 9 nucleotides align to TRBD2. V lost 2 bases to trimming and J lost 3 bases; unmatched junction nucleotides: 8. CDR1 and CDR2 (germline): WSHSY, SAAADI. This CDR3 region has 16 residues. The CDR3 loop reads CASSESVGLANYEQYF. Here the CDR3 DNA reads TGCGCCAGCAGTGAGAGCGTAGGACTAGCGAACTACGAGCAGTACTTC.

This clone appeared a single time. The gene calls are TRBV27 and TRBJ2-1; the match to TRBD2 covers 11 bases. This CDR3 comprises 16 residues. Unmatched junction bases numbered 7, after V lost 3 bases and J lost 6 bases. Germline V CDR1 and CDR2: MNHEY, SMNVEV (reference sequence). The CDR3: CASSFFPSGRSNEQFF. CDR3 nucleotides: TGTGCCAGCAGTTTTTTCCCTAGCGGGAGGAGCAATGAGCAGTTCTTC.